Below, 28 T cell receptor beta chains from the same sample are listed, as sequenced in a study of cytomegalovirus exposure and HLA in healthy donors. The repertoire was sequenced with immunoSEQ multiplex PCR; TCRdb's copy has only in-frame clones and lacks some. Counted here are fewer than 120,000 clones, around nine tenths occurring once; the ten biggest clones make up under 2%. The sequenced material came from PBMCs. The source of these receptors is a woman younger than 35 in good health and CMV-seronegative.

The J gene is TRBJ2-1, the V gene TRBV4-2, with D unclear. This CDR3 contains 15 residues. Germline CDR1 reads LGHNA; CDR2 reads YNFKEQ. The germline V and J ends were trimmed by 0 bases and 3 bases, with 9 bases remaining between them. DNA of the CDR3: TGTGCCAGCAGCCAAGACTACAGTTACTACAATGAGCAGTTCTTC. Translation gives CASSQDYSYYNEQFF.

The chain joins TRBV5-7 to TRBJ2-7, with 11 bases identical to TRBD1. TRBV5-7 is sorted into the ORF group, with uncertain function. The CDR3 loop spans 17 amino acids. The ends lost 1 base at V and 1 base at J; junction bases unmatched: 7. CDR3 DNA: TGTGCCAGCAGCTTGTTTTTTGGGACAGGGGGTTCCTACGAGCAGTACTTC. Translated, it gives CASSLFFGTGGSYEQYF.

The genes are TRBV5-4 and TRBJ2-7; 8 bases are a match to TRBD1. The CDR3 spans 14 residues. Unmatched junction bases numbered 9, after V lost 4 bases and J lost 6 bases. Germline lookup yields CDR1 SGHNT and CDR2 YYREEE (reference sequence). The CDR3 bases are TGTGCCAGCAGCCCGGACAGGGTAGGGCGCGAGCAGTACTTC. It yields the protein CASSPDRVGREQYF.

The chain has TRBV25-1 and TRBJ2-2; TRBD2 is a possible D gene (5 bases). Between the trimmed V and J ends, which lost 5 bases and 6 bases, there was a span of 13 bases. The germline V gene encodes CDR1 MGHDK and CDR2 SYGVNS. This CDR3 spans 14 amino acids. CDR3 loop: CASSSRPGAGELFF. CDR3 nucleotide sequence: TGTGCCAGCAGTTCCCGGCCCGGGGCCGGGGAGCTGTTTTTT.

For the CDR3, the DNA is TGTGCCAGCAGTCTCGGGACTAGCGGAACCAGCGGGGGGACCGGGGAGCTGTTTTTT. Amino acid sequence: CASSLGTSGTSGGTGELFF. The V and J genes are TRBV27 and TRBJ2-2; the match to TRBD2 covers 11 bases. Looked up from germline, CDR1 is MNHEY and CDR2 is SMNVEV (reference sequence). The CDR3 consists of 19 residues. V shed 5 bases and J 5 bases; nucleotides not matched to a gene: 16.

The V gene is TRBV7-2, the J gene TRBJ2-5, with D hard to call. Trimming removed 1 base from V and 6 bases from J, with 6 bases in between. Germline lookup yields CDR1 SGHTA and CDR2 FQGNSA. This CDR3 region has 12 residues. CDR3 bases: TGTGCCAGCAGCTTAGACAGTAAGACCCAGTACTTC. This sequence encodes CASSLDSKTQYF.

The gene calls are TRBV2 and TRBJ1-6, with D hard to call. The CDR3 loop spans 13 amino acids. Germline V gene sequence: CDR1 SNHLY, CDR2 FYNNEI. Trimming took 0 bases from V and 8 from J, leaving 5 bases between them. CDR3 sequence: CASSEAGDSPLHF. The CDR3 DNA is TGTGCCAGCAGTGAAGCAGGAGATTCACCCCTCCACTTT.

The CDR3 region has the DNA TGTGCCAGCAGTTCCAGGTACGAGCAGTACTTC. This codes for CASSSRYEQYF. The rearrangement uses TRBV27 and TRBJ2-7; D remains unclear. Per germline, CDR1 MNHEY and CDR2 SMNVEV (reference sequence). V shed 4 bases and J shed 4 bases, with 5 bases lying between them. The CDR3 contains 11 residues.

The chain uses TRBV25-1 and TRBJ2-1; maybe TRBD1 (5 bases). This CDR3 is built from 17 residues. V lost 4 bases, J lost 0 bases, and 16 bases lay in between. Germline V lookup: CDR1 MGHDK, CDR2 SYGVNS. CDR3 amino acids: CASSVPPHRNSYNEQFF. The CDR3 nucleotides are TGTGCCAGCAGTGTACCACCCCACAGGAACTCCTACAATGAGCAGTTCTTC.

The rearrangement uses TRBV5-6 and TRBJ2-7, with 7 bases that match TRBD2. Germline loops: CDR1 SGHDT, CDR2 YYEEEE. The length of the CDR3 is 19 residues. The V gene end was trimmed by 3 bases and the J gene end by 1 base; junction bases not matched to a gene: 19. CDR3 in amino acids: CASSSPGGASSGYSYEQYF. In DNA form, the CDR3 reads TGTGCCAGCAGCTCCCCAGGCGGAGCGAGTAGCGGGTATTCCTACGAGCAGTACTTC.

Note on this clone: The junction does not match germline at one end; this may be a read error. The rearrangement uses TRBV5-1 and TRBJ2-1, with D hard to call. The germline V gene has CDR1 SGHRS and CDR2 YFSETQ. CDR3 size: 10 residues. CDR3 in amino acids: CASSLRGLVF. In nucleotides, the CDR3 is TGCGCCAGCAGCTTGCGTGGCCTGGTCTTC. Using reference TRBV5-1 and TRBJ2-1 for the parts outside the CDR3, the full variable domain is KAGVTQTPRYLIKTRGQQVTLSCSPISGHRSVSWYQQTPGQGLQFLFEYFSETQRNKGNFPGRFSGRQFSNSRSEMNVSTLELGDSALYLCASSLRGLVFGPGTRLTVL.

The rearrangement links TRBV30 to TRBJ1-5; the D is unclear. The germline gives CDR1 GTSNPN, CDR2 SVGIG (reference sequence). The CDR3 length is 11 residues. The germline V and J ends were trimmed by 5 bases and 10 bases, with 12 bases remaining between them. Here the CDR3 reads CAWAIAGPQHF. For the CDR3, the DNA is TGTGCCTGGGCGATAGCCGGCCCCCAGCATTTT.

V usage is TRBV6-5 and J usage is TRBJ2-7; 8 bases map to TRBD1. V trimming: 0 bases; J trimming: 6 bases; junction bases outside the gene matches: 10. The CDR3 length is 16 residues. CDR1 is MNHEY and CDR2 is SVGAGI in the germline V gene. The CDR3 here is CASSYSLGTGSPEQYF. CDR3 in DNA: TGTGCCAGCAGTTACTCCCTGGGGACAGGTTCCCCCGAGCAGTACTTC.

The chain carries TRBV7-9 and TRBJ2-5; 11 bases line up with TRBD2. From germline, CDR1 is SEHNR and CDR2 FQNEAQ (reference sequence). J was trimmed by 4 bases and V by 5 bases; bases with no gene match: 6. The length of the CDR3 is 15 residues. The CDR3 DNA sequence: TGTGCCAGCAGCCGTACTAGCGGGGGAGGAGAGACCCAGTACTTC. Its translation is CASSRTSGGGETQYF.

This chain connects TRBV15 to TRBJ2-1; TRBD2 agrees at 11 bases. The CDR3 is 16 residues long. CDR1 and CDR2 (germline): LNHNV, YYDKDF (reference sequence). V gave up 5 bases and J gave up 4 bases; unmatched junction bases: 7. CDR3 loop: CATSPRLAGTYNEQFF. Here the CDR3 DNA reads TGTGCCACCAGCCCCCGACTAGCGGGAACTTACAATGAGCAGTTCTTC. Filled out from reference TRBV15 and TRBJ2-1, the complete variable domain reads DAMVIQNPRYQVTQFGKPVTLSCSQTLNHNVMYWYQQKSSQAPKLLFHYYDKDFNNEADTPDNFQSRRPNTSFCFLDIRSPGLGDTAMYLCATSPRLAGTYNEQFFGPGTRLTVL.

The chain combines TRBV6-1 with TRBJ1-1; 8 bases are shared with TRBD1. The CDR3 totals 16 residues. Germline values: CDR1 MNHNS, CDR2 SASEGT. V shed 3 bases and J 3 bases; nucleotides not matched to a gene: 9. The CDR3 spells CASSEAGGIGDTEAFF. CDR3 DNA: TGTGCCAGCAGTGAGGCAGGGGGCATCGGGGACACTGAAGCTTTCTTT.

Only a few counts were recorded for this clone. The chain has TRBV25-1 and TRBJ1-5; 8 bases agree with TRBD1. CDR1 is MGHDK and CDR2 is SYGVNS in the germline V gene. The CDR3 sequence is 17 residues long. V dropped 8 bases and J dropped 0; count of bases not matched to a gene: 12. CDR3 bases: TGTGCCAGCGGACAGGGACGGAACAAATATAGCAATCAGCCCCAGCATTTT. It translates to CASGQGRNKYSNQPQHF.

The chain uses TRBV7-8 and TRBJ1-5; 7 bases map to TRBD1. Germline V gene lookup returns CDR1 SGHVS and CDR2 FQNEAQ. The CDR3 is 13 residues long. Unmatched junction bases numbered 3, after V lost 3 bases and J lost 7 bases. CDR3 sequence reads: CASSFRGRQPQHF. The CDR3, as DNA: TGTGCCAGCAGCTTCAGGGGGAGGCAGCCCCAGCATTTT.

The chain has TRBV6-5 and TRBJ2-7; 11 nucleotides match TRBD1. CDR3 length: 15 amino acids. Germline V gene sequence: CDR1 MNHEY, CDR2 SVGAGI. Trimming took 5 bases from V and 2 from J; bases not matched to a gene: 5. The CDR3, as DNA: TGTGCCAGCAGTGTGGGACAGGGGGGAACCTACGAGCAGTACTTC. Translation gives CASSVGQGGTYEQYF.

In this sample, this clone turned up once. The genes are TRBV19 and TRBJ2-7; TRBD1 matches at 8 bases. Looked up from germline, CDR1 is LNHDA and CDR2 is SQIVND (reference sequence). This CDR3 comprises 15 residues. The V and J ends lost 6 bases and 0 bases, in that order; junction bases with no gene match: 7. The CDR3 region has the DNA TGTGCCAGTAGCCCGAAACAGGGGGTCTCCTACGAGCAGTACTTC. Translating gives CASSPKQGVSYEQYF.

This clone was recorded once. The J gene is TRBJ1-1, the V gene TRBV7-8; D unresolved. Germline CDR1 is SGHVS and CDR2 is FQNEAQ. This CDR3 has 14 amino acids. The V and J ends lost 5 bases and 1 base respectively, with 11 bases between them. CDR3 nucleotides: TGTGCCAGCAGCCTACAGCGGGAGAACACTGAAGCTTTCTTT. It translates to CASSLQRENTEAFF. Supplemented by reference TRBV7-8 and TRBJ1-1, the full variable domain reads GAGVSQSPRYKVAKRGQDVALRCDPISGHVSLFWYQQALGQGPEFLTYFQNEAQLDKSGLPSDRFFAERPEGSVSTLKIQRTQQEDSAVYLCASSLQRENTEAFFGQGTRLTVV.

This clone was counted between two and nine times. The J gene is TRBJ2-2, the V gene TRBV2, with D perhaps TRBD1 (5 bases). The CDR3 totals 16 residues. V was cut by 3 bases and J by 0 bases, with 11 bases left in between. Germline CDR1 SNHLY, CDR2 FYNNEI. The CDR3 reads CASSDARATNTGELFF. CDR3 DNA sequence: TGTGCCAGCAGTGATGCCAGGGCTACGAACACCGGGGAGCTGTTTTTT.

The chain employs TRBV7-9 and TRBJ2-7, with 7 bases matching TRBD1. The CDR3 contains 15 residues. CDR1 and CDR2 from the germline V gene are SEHNR and FQNEAQ (reference sequence). V shed 4 bases, J shed 5 bases, and the junction held 11 bases outside the gene matches. The CDR3 reads CASSSDRVHSDEQYF. The DNA for the CDR3 is TGTGCCAGCAGCTCCGACAGGGTTCACTCTGACGAGCAGTACTTC.

This clone appeared once. The rearrangement links TRBV28 to TRBJ2-5, with D perhaps matching TRBD1 (6 bases). The CDR3 loop spans 12 amino acids. The V gene's germline CDR1 is MDHEN and CDR2 SYDVKM. V was cut by 10 bases and J by 5 bases, with 14 bases left in between. The CDR3 spells CATDRSHETQYF. CDR3 DNA: TGTGCCACCGACAGGTCCCATGAGACCCAGTACTTC.

The V gene is TRBV5-1, the J gene TRBJ2-5; TRBD2 aligns across 7 bases. Trimming cost V 4 bases and J 2 bases; bases outside gene matches: 5. This CDR3 comprises 14 residues. Germline values: CDR1 SGHRS, CDR2 YFSETQ. This CDR3 is CASSHTSVQETQYF. CDR3 in DNA: TGCGCCAGCAGCCATACTAGCGTTCAAGAGACCCAGTACTTC.

Only one count was recorded for this clone. The J gene is TRBJ2-7, the V gene TRBV2; 8 bases are shared with TRBD2. CDR1 and CDR2 (germline): SNHLY, FYNNEI. The CDR3 is made up of 12 amino acids. V shed 10 bases and J 3 bases; nucleotides not matched to a gene: 5. The CDR3 nucleotides are TGTGCCACGGGGGGGACCCTCTACGAGCAGTACTTC. Translating gives CATGGTLYEQYF.

The chain has TRBV6-5 and TRBJ1-5; 11 bases align to TRBD1. V lost 6 bases, J lost 6 bases, and 7 bases stayed unmatched. This CDR3 has 15 amino acids. Germline CDR1 and CDR2: MNHEY and SVGAGI. CDR3: CASRGPGTGGQPQHF. Here the CDR3 DNA reads TGTGCCAGCAGAGGTCCAGGGACAGGGGGTCAGCCCCAGCATTTT.

The genes are TRBV28 and TRBJ2-7; D possibly corresponds to TRBD2 (6 bases). Germline V CDR1 and CDR2: MDHEN, SYDVKM. This CDR3 comprises 14 residues. Trimming stripped 6 bases from V and 3 bases from J, with 15 bases between. CDR3 sequence (DNA): TGTGCCAGCAGCCGGAGGGGACTCAACTACGAGCAGTACTTC. Protein: CASSRRGLNYEQYF.